The rows below give T cell receptor beta chains drawn from one sample of a study of shared clonotypes between healthy human individuals. Repertoires were generated with immunoSEQ multiplex PCR, while TCRdb's copy carries only in-frame clones and drops some. The table lists 2.3 million or so clones, 85% to 95% of them singletons. The sequenced sample was naive CD4+ T cells from PBMCs. Receptors originate from a man between 18 and 35 years old in good health. Some clones in this sample may be carry-over from other donors' samples. The CDR3 runs from the conserved cysteine through the conserved F or W. D genes are given only for firm matches. For some rows the clone size is stated as once, few or many, or as a class when expanded; others skip it.

j_call d_call clone_size v_call cdr3_nt cdr3_aa
TRBJ1-2 TRBD1 . TRBV28 TGTGCCAGCAGGTTAAACAGGGGGCTTATTTATGGCTACACCTTC CASRLNRGLIYGYTF
TRBJ2-7 . . TRBV30 TGTGCCTGGAGTTCCTTAGCCTACGAGCAGTACTTC CAWSSLAYEQYF
TRBJ2-4 . . TRBV7-8 TGTGCCAGCAGCTTAGAGTGGGGGTTCCCGTCTAAGGTTCAGTACTTC CASSLEWGFPSKVQYF
TRBJ1-3 . . TRBV29-1 TGCAGCTTCACTGGGGACTTCGCCTCTGGAAACACCATATATTTT CSFTGDFASGNTIYF
TRBJ2-1 TRBD1 . TRBV7-9 TGTGCCAGCAGCATAAGGGACAGGGGTCGTGGTGAGCAGTTCTTC CASSIRDRGRGEQFF
TRBJ2-3 . . TRBV29-1 TGCAGCGTCACCGGACAGCACACAGATACGCAGTATTTT CSVTGQHTDTQYF
TRBJ1-1 TRBD1 . TRBV5-5 TGTGCCAGCAGCGGAACAGGGGGCCGCACTGAAGCTTTCTTT CASSGTGGRTEAFF
TRBJ2-7 . . TRBV28 TGTGCCACTAGGCGACTAGTTCCCTACGAGCAGTACTTC CATRRLVPYEQYF
TRBJ2-5 TRBD1 . TRBV9 TGTGCCAGCAGCGTCGGGACAGGGAGAGAGACCCAGTACTTC CASSVGTGRETQYF
TRBJ2-1 TRBD2 . TRBV28 TGTGCCAGCAGTACCGCCGGACTAGCGGGAGCCAATGAGCAGTTCTTC CASSTAGLAGANEQFF
TRBJ1-5 . . TRBV5-5 TGTGCCAGCAGCTTACAGGGCCGGGATCAGCCCCAGCATTTT CASSLQGRDQPQHF
TRBJ2-1 TRBD2 . TRBV7-6 TGTGCCAGCAGCTCTTTGGCGGGAGAGGCATACAATGAGCAGTTCTTC CASSSLAGEAYNEQFF
TRBJ2-1 TRBD2 . TRBV14 TGTGCCAGCAGCTCACGGACTAGTGAGCAGTTCTTC CASSSRTSEQFF
TRBJ1-1 . . TRBV29-1 TGCAGCACTGGTGAGTTTTCCACTGAAGCTTTCTTT CSTGEFSTEAFF
TRBJ1-5 TRBD1 . TRBV30 TGTGCCTGGGGCAGGGACAGGGGAAATCAGCCCCAGCATTTT CAWGRDRGNQPQHF
TRBJ2-2 . . TRBV4-2 TGTGCCAGCAGCCAAGAGGGTGGGATGAGCACCGGGGAGCTGTTTTTT CASSQEGGMSTGELFF
TRBJ2-7 . . TRBV28 TGTGCCAGCAGGAAGAGCGGAATCTACGAGCAGTACTTC CASRKSGIYEQYF
TRBJ2-3 . . TRBV7-9 TGTGCCAGCAGCTTAGCCGGACAGGGAGGGGATACGCAGTATTTT CASSLAGQGGDTQYF
TRBJ2-5 . . TRBV5-8 TGTGCCAGCAGCCCGCAACGGGAGACCCAGTACTTC CASSPQRETQYF
TRBJ2-5 . few TRBV29-1 TGCAGCGCAGAGTTCCAGGAAGAGACCCAGTACTTC CSAEFQEETQYF
TRBJ1-5 . once TRBV7-8 TGTGCCAGCAGCTTAGCGAGGGGGCCCCAGCATTTT CASSLARGPQHF
TRBJ2-5 . . TRBV28 TGTGCCAGCAGTCCCCCCCGTCGAACAGGGAACGGTGAGACCCAGTACTTC CASSPPRRTGNGETQYF
TRBJ2-7 TRBD2 . TRBV28 TGTGCCAGCAGTCCCGTATCCCGGGAGGGCCTCGGCGAGCAGTACTTC CASSPVSREGLGEQYF
TRBJ1-2 TRBD1 . TRBV28 TGTGCCAGCAGTTTATTCCAGGGGGCGGACTATGGCTACACCTTC CASSLFQGADYGYTF
TRBJ2-5 TRBD1 . TRBV11-3 TGTGCCAGCAGCCCAGGACAGGGGCAGTACCAAGAGACCCAGTACTTC CASSPGQGQYQETQYF
TRBJ2-4 . . TRBV30 TGTGCCTGGAGTATGCTAGCCAAAAACATTCAGTACTTC CAWSMLAKNIQYF
TRBJ1-3 . . TRBV18 TGTGCCAGCTCACCACCGGGGGGTCCCTCTGGAAACACCATATATTTT CASSPPGGPSGNTIYF
TRBJ2-1 . . TRBV4-1 TGCGCCAGCAGCCAAGATGGACAGCGGAGAGAGCAGTTCTTC CASSQDGQRREQFF
TRBJ1-2 . once TRBV2 TGTGCCAGCAGCGCGACAGCACAAAGGGGTGGCTACACCTTC CASSATAQRGGYTF
TRBJ1-2 . . TRBV28 TGTGCCAGCAGTTTCGGGGGCGGGTTGCGTGGCTACACCTTC CASSFGGGLRGYTF
TRBJ2-3 TRBD2 . TRBV5-1 TGCGCCAGCGGCAAGGGAGGGGTCACAGATACGCAGTATTTT CASGKGGVTDTQYF
TRBJ1-2 . . TRBV7-2 TGTGCCAGCAGCCGTCAGGAGAACTATGGCTACACCTTC CASSRQENYGYTF
TRBJ2-7 TRBD2 . TRBV19 TGTGCCAGTACCCCTAGCGGGAGGGGCTACGAGCAGTACTTC CASTPSGRGYEQYF
TRBJ2-1 . . TRBV7-9 TGTGCCAGCAGCTTAGCGTCTGGGTGGGCCAACAATGAGCAGTTCTTC CASSLASGWANNEQFF
TRBJ1-4 . . TRBV7-9 TGTGCCAGCAGCTTTCCCGGGACCACTAATGAAAAACTGTTTTTT CASSFPGTTNEKLFF
TRBJ2-5 . . TRBV6-1 TGTGCCAGCAGTGAAGAAAGTGGAGAAGAGACCCAGTACTTC CASSEESGEETQYF
TRBJ2-7 . . TRBV6-5 TGTGCCAGCAGTACCACACGGGCCACCTACGAGCAGTACTTC CASSTTRATYEQYF
TRBJ2-7 . . TRBV18 TGTGCCAGCTCACCATACCGGGACGATCCTACCTACGAGCAGTACTTC CASSPYRDDPTYEQYF
TRBJ2-1 TRBD2 . TRBV5-1 TGCGCCAGCAGCTTAAAGCGGGAGCCCAGGGATGAGCAGTTCTTC CASSLKREPRDEQFF
TRBJ2-5 TRBD2 once TRBV5-8 TGTGCCAGCTCCTTAGCGGGGGCTCAAGAGACCCAGTACTTC CASSLAGAQETQYF
TRBJ2-2 TRBD1 few TRBV19 TGTGCCAGTAGTGCCCTACCGGGACAGGCTGGCACCGGGGAGCTGTTTTTT CASSALPGQAGTGELFF
TRBJ2-3 . . TRBV7-2 TGTGCCAGCAGCTTAGTCTACAGGGCCGCAGATACGCAGTATTTT CASSLVYRAADTQYF
TRBJ2-5 TRBD1 once TRBV4-2 TGTGCCAGCAGCCAGGACGGACAGGGGGAGACCCAGTACTTC CASSQDGQGETQYF
TRBJ2-1 TRBD2 . TRBV29-1 TGCAGCGTCTTAATAGCGGGAGGCCCCTACAATGAGCAGTTCTTC CSVLIAGGPYNEQFF
TRBJ1-1 . . TRBV7-2 TGTGCCAGCAGGACACAGGGCGAGGTGAACACTGAAGCTTTCTTT CASRTQGEVNTEAFF
TRBJ1-5 . . TRBV28 TGTGCCAGCAGTTTCACGGGCGCGGGGGGTGTGAGGCCCCAGCATTTT CASSFTGAGGVRPQHF
TRBJ2-4 TRBD2 . TRBV14 TGTGCCAGCAGCCCCGGCGGGGGGCTTGTCAAAAACATTCAGTACTTC CASSPGGGLVKNIQYF
TRBJ2-2 . . TRBV7-3 TGTGCCAGCAGCTTACAATCGGGGACGACCGGGGAGCTGTTTTTT CASSLQSGTTGELFF
TRBJ2-1 TRBD2 once TRBV6-1 TGTGCCAGCAGCTTTGGACTAGCGGGAGGTAATGAGCAGTTCTTC CASSFGLAGGNEQFF
TRBJ2-1 . . TRBV5-8 TGTGCCAGCAGCTTAGGTGATAGCTCCTACAATGAGCAGTTCTTC CASSLGDSSYNEQFF
TRBJ2-7 . . TRBV27 TGTGCCAGCAGCTCCTGCGAGCAGTACTTC CASSSCEQYF
TRBJ2-7 TRBD2 . TRBV28 TGTGCCAGCAGTTCTCTGGCTAGCGGAGACTACGAGCAGTACTTC CASSSLASGDYEQYF
TRBJ1-3 . . TRBV27 TGTGCCAGCGGTGAATGGGGGGCGGAGAGAAACACCATATATTTT CASGEWGAERNTIYF
TRBJ1-1 . . TRBV7-3 TGTGCCAGCATTCTCTCTCTGAACACTGAAGCTTTCTTT CASILSLNTEAFF
TRBJ2-1 . . TRBV5-1 TGCGCCAGCAGCTTGGCGACGGTTTCCTACAATGAGCAGTTCTTC CASSLATVSYNEQFF
TRBJ1-4 . . TRBV5-6 TGTGCCAGCAGCTTCCGTGGGGCTAATGAAAAACTGTTTTTT CASSFRGANEKLFF
TRBJ2-1 TRBD2 . TRBV4-2 TGTGCCAGCAGCCCAGCGGGAGGCGGGAGGGGGGGGAATGAGCAGTTCTTC CASSPAGGGRGGNEQFF
TRBJ1-3 . . TRBV4-2 TGTGCCAGCAGCCAATCAGGGTTGGGAAACACCATATATTTT CASSQSGLGNTIYF
TRBJ2-7 TRBD1 . TRBV29-1 TGCAGCGTTGAACTACAGGGGGCAGACGAGCAGTACTTC CSVELQGADEQYF
TRBJ2-5 . . TRBV18 TGTGCCAGCTCACCGGGGCAACAAGAGACCCAGTACTTC CASSPGQQETQYF